Listed below are T cell receptor beta chains from one sample, sequenced in a study of a mutant IDH1 vaccine in newly diagnosed glioma. TCRdb's copy holds only in-frame clones and misses some; the assay was immunoSEQ multiplex PCR. The sample records roughly 30,000 clones, roughly 90% being singletons. The antigens these receptors bind are not known. Here the sequenced sample was PBMCs, taken from a glioma patient whose treatment included an IDH1 peptide vaccine. Receptors originate from a man aged 35 to 55 with glioma. CDR3s include the opening cysteine and the closing phenylalanine or tryptophan. Fields, in order: CDR3 protein, CDR3 DNA, J gene, V gene, clone size, CDR3 length, D gene. The D gene is left open where the match is weak. Clone size is given for some rows only: seen once, a few or many times, or a class if the clone is expanded.

cdr3_aa: CASEQKTPVRGYTF; cdr3_nt: TGTGCCAGCGAGCAAAAGACACCTGTTCGAGGCTACACCTTC; j_call: TRBJ1-2; v_call: TRBV28; clone_size: -; cdr3_length: 14; d_call: -
cdr3_aa: CASSQNLNTEAFF; cdr3_nt: TGCGCCAGCAGCCAAAATCTTAACACTGAAGCTTTCTTT; j_call: TRBJ1-1; v_call: TRBV4-3; clone_size: -; cdr3_length: 13; d_call: -
cdr3_aa: CAISEGLAGSTDTQYF; cdr3_nt: TGTGCCATCAGTGAAGGGCTAGCGGGAAGCACAGATACGCAGTATTTT; j_call: TRBJ2-3; v_call: TRBV10-3; clone_size: once; cdr3_length: 16; d_call: TRBD2
cdr3_aa: CASSEAGGGQPQHF; cdr3_nt: TGTGCCAGCAGTGAAGCGGGGGGCGGGCAGCCCCAGCATTTT; j_call: TRBJ1-5; v_call: TRBV6-1; clone_size: -; cdr3_length: 14; d_call: -
cdr3_aa: CASSAHPGVSGYTF; cdr3_nt: TGTGCCAGCAGCGCCCACCCAGGGGTTAGTGGCTACACCTTC; j_call: TRBJ1-2; v_call: TRBV7-8; clone_size: -; cdr3_length: 14; d_call: -
cdr3_aa: CASRHSGTGDFGYTF; cdr3_nt: TGTGCCAGCAGGCATTCCGGGACAGGGGACTTTGGCTACACCTTC; j_call: TRBJ1-2; v_call: TRBV28; clone_size: -; cdr3_length: 15; d_call: TRBD1
cdr3_aa: CASSQEVRGSYNEQFF; cdr3_nt: TGCGCCAGCAGCCAAGAGGTGAGGGGGAGCTACAATGAGCAGTTCTTC; j_call: TRBJ2-1; v_call: TRBV4-3; clone_size: once; cdr3_length: 16; d_call: -
cdr3_aa: CASSPEGSSYNEQFF; cdr3_nt: TGTGCCAGCAGCCCCGAAGGGAGCTCCTACAATGAGCAGTTCTTC; j_call: TRBJ2-1; v_call: TRBV9; clone_size: -; cdr3_length: 15; d_call: -
cdr3_aa: CASSLAVQANSYEQYF; cdr3_nt: TGCGCCAGCAGCTTGGCGGTGCAGGCGAACTCCTACGAGCAGTACTTC; j_call: TRBJ2-7; v_call: TRBV5-1; clone_size: -; cdr3_length: 16; d_call: -
cdr3_aa: CATTWGFPSTDTQYF; cdr3_nt: TGCGCCACCACCTGGGGGTTCCCTAGCACAGATACGCAGTATTTT; j_call: TRBJ2-3; v_call: TRBV5-1; clone_size: once; cdr3_length: 15; d_call: -
cdr3_aa: CASSFASGGAVETQYF; cdr3_nt: TGTGCCAGCAGCTTTGCTAGCGGGGGGGCCGTGGAGACCCAGTACTTC; j_call: TRBJ2-5; v_call: TRBV7-7; clone_size: -; cdr3_length: 16; d_call: TRBD2
cdr3_aa: CASSHYSSDEQYF; cdr3_nt: TGCGCCAGCAGCCACTACAGTTCCGACGAGCAGTACTTC; j_call: TRBJ2-7; v_call: TRBV4-1; clone_size: -; cdr3_length: 13; d_call: -
cdr3_aa: CASTFEGVGTNEKLFF; cdr3_nt: TGTGCCAGCACCTTTGAGGGGGTAGGCACTAATGAAAAACTGTTTTTT; j_call: TRBJ1-4; v_call: TRBV7-9; clone_size: -; cdr3_length: 16; d_call: -
cdr3_aa: CATSGLVPGQGVNVLTF; cdr3_nt: TGTGCCACCAGCGGATTAGTCCCGGGACAGGGCGTCAACGTCCTGACTTTC; j_call: TRBJ2-6; v_call: TRBV15; clone_size: -; cdr3_length: 17; d_call: TRBD1
cdr3_aa: CASSPSGLGTDTQYF; cdr3_nt: TGTGCCAGCTCACCGTCCGGCCTCGGCACAGATACGCAGTATTTT; j_call: TRBJ2-3; v_call: TRBV18; clone_size: -; cdr3_length: 15; d_call: -
cdr3_aa: CASSPQIEGRQPQHF; cdr3_nt: TGTGCCAGCAGCCCCCAGATTGAAGGGCGTCAGCCCCAGCATTTT; j_call: TRBJ1-5; v_call: TRBV6-6; clone_size: -; cdr3_length: 15; d_call: -
cdr3_aa: CASSHVRTYEQYF; cdr3_nt: TGTGCCAGCAGCCACGTTCGAACCTACGAGCAGTACTTC; j_call: TRBJ2-7; v_call: TRBV5-5; clone_size: -; cdr3_length: 13; d_call: -
cdr3_aa: CASSPLLTGARPNEKLFF; cdr3_nt: TGTGCCAGCAGCCCGCTCTTAACAGGGGCCCGCCCTAATGAAAAACTGTTTTTT; j_call: TRBJ1-4; v_call: TRBV7-9; clone_size: -; cdr3_length: 18; d_call: TRBD1
cdr3_aa: CASSPGLAGNNEQFF; cdr3_nt: TGTGCCAGCAGTCCCGGACTAGCGGGGAACAATGAGCAGTTCTTC; j_call: TRBJ2-1; v_call: TRBV6-5; clone_size: -; cdr3_length: 15; d_call: TRBD2
cdr3_aa: CASSLPRGLYDGYTF; cdr3_nt: TGTGCCAGCAGCCTACCCAGGGGGCTATATGATGGCTACACCTTC; j_call: TRBJ1-2; v_call: TRBV5-4; clone_size: -; cdr3_length: 15; d_call: TRBD1
cdr3_aa: CAIRGLDYNEQFF; cdr3_nt: TGTGCCATCCGGGGGCTGGATTACAATGAGCAGTTCTTC; j_call: TRBJ2-1; v_call: TRBV10-3; clone_size: -; cdr3_length: 13; d_call: -
cdr3_aa: CATSRGTGDNEQFF; cdr3_nt: TGTGCCACCAGCAGAGGGACAGGAGACAATGAGCAGTTCTTC; j_call: TRBJ2-1; v_call: TRBV15; clone_size: few; cdr3_length: 14; d_call: TRBD1
cdr3_aa: CASRGAASTNEKLFF; cdr3_nt: TGTGCCAGTAGAGGGGCCGCCTCAACTAATGAAAAACTGTTTTTT; j_call: TRBJ1-4; v_call: TRBV19; clone_size: -; cdr3_length: 15; d_call: -
cdr3_aa: CASSVQTGQGATGYTF; cdr3_nt: TGTGCCAGCAGCGTTCAGACGGGACAGGGGGCGACCGGCTACACCTTC; j_call: TRBJ1-2; v_call: TRBV9; clone_size: -; cdr3_length: 16; d_call: TRBD1
cdr3_aa: CASSPRTGEYGSPLHF; cdr3_nt: TGCGCCAGCAGCCCACGGACAGGGGAGTATGGTTCACCCCTCCACTTT; j_call: TRBJ1-6; v_call: TRBV5-1; clone_size: -; cdr3_length: 16; d_call: TRBD1
cdr3_aa: CASGQGKGYTF; cdr3_nt: TGTGCCTCGGGACAGGGAAAGGGCTACACCTTC; j_call: TRBJ1-2; v_call: TRBV6-5; clone_size: -; cdr3_length: 11; d_call: TRBD1
cdr3_aa: CASSLGSTDTQYF; cdr3_nt: TGCGCCAGCAGCTTGGGTAGCACAGATACGCAGTATTTT; j_call: TRBJ2-3; v_call: TRBV5-1; clone_size: -; cdr3_length: 13; d_call: -
cdr3_aa: CASSAPVNEQFF; cdr3_nt: TGTGCCAGCAGTGCCCCGGTCAATGAGCAGTTCTTC; j_call: TRBJ2-1; v_call: TRBV2; clone_size: -; cdr3_length: 12; d_call: -
cdr3_aa: CASSMGLAGYNEQFF; cdr3_nt: TGTGCCAGTAGTATGGGGCTAGCGGGTTACAATGAGCAGTTCTTC; j_call: TRBJ2-1; v_call: TRBV19; clone_size: -; cdr3_length: 15; d_call: TRBD2
cdr3_aa: CASSLPGDRGGYGYTF; cdr3_nt: TGTGCCAGCAGTCTCCCGGGGGACAGGGGGGGATATGGCTACACCTTC; j_call: TRBJ1-2; v_call: TRBV28; clone_size: -; cdr3_length: 16; d_call: TRBD1
cdr3_aa: CASSLADPRFYNEQFF; cdr3_nt: TGTGCCAGCAGCTTAGCGGACCCGCGCTTTTACAATGAGCAGTTCTTC; j_call: TRBJ2-1; v_call: TRBV7-2; clone_size: -; cdr3_length: 16; d_call: -
cdr3_aa: CATSRWGTGEEKLFF; cdr3_nt: TGTGCCACCAGCCGGTGGGGGACAGGGGAGGAAAAACTGTTTTTT; j_call: TRBJ1-4; v_call: TRBV15; clone_size: once; cdr3_length: 15; d_call: TRBD1
cdr3_aa: CASSLMGARRTNEKLFF; cdr3_nt: TGCGCCAGCAGCTTGATGGGGGCGCGGAGAACTAATGAAAAACTGTTTTTT; j_call: TRBJ1-4; v_call: TRBV5-1; clone_size: -; cdr3_length: 17; d_call: -
cdr3_aa: CASTEGQGLGNQPQHF; cdr3_nt: TGTGCCAGTACCGAAGGACAGGGTTTGGGCAATCAGCCCCAGCATTTT; j_call: TRBJ1-5; v_call: TRBV19; clone_size: -; cdr3_length: 16; d_call: TRBD1
cdr3_aa: CASGPYNSPLHF; cdr3_nt: TGTGCCTCGGGGCCCTATAATTCACCCCTCCACTTT; j_call: TRBJ1-6; v_call: TRBV6-1; clone_size: -; cdr3_length: 12; d_call: -
cdr3_aa: CASSLGVEWIAFF; cdr3_nt: TGTGCCAGCAGCTTAGGGGTAGAGTGGATCGCTTTCTTT; j_call: TRBJ1-1; v_call: TRBV11-1; clone_size: -; cdr3_length: 13; d_call: -
cdr3_aa: CASALEPSTNEKLFF; cdr3_nt: TGCGCCAGCGCTCTCGAACCGTCAACTAATGAAAAACTGTTTTTT; j_call: TRBJ1-4; v_call: TRBV5-1; clone_size: -; cdr3_length: 15; d_call: -
cdr3_aa: CASSVLGQGGFMTEAFF; cdr3_nt: TGTGCCAGTAGTGTTCTGGGACAGGGAGGTTTTATGACTGAAGCTTTCTTT; j_call: TRBJ1-1; v_call: TRBV19; clone_size: -; cdr3_length: 17; d_call: TRBD1
cdr3_aa: CAISETGDSGGYTF; cdr3_nt: TGTGCCATCAGTGAGACCGGGGACTCCGGGGGCTACACCTTC; j_call: TRBJ1-2; v_call: TRBV10-3; clone_size: -; cdr3_length: 14; d_call: -
cdr3_aa: CASSLGAGGPYGYTF; cdr3_nt: TGCGCCAGCAGCTTGGGGGCGGGGGGCCCCTATGGCTACACCTTC; j_call: TRBJ1-2; v_call: TRBV5-1; clone_size: -; cdr3_length: 15; d_call: -
cdr3_aa: CASRSGGATGELFF; cdr3_nt: TGTGCCAGCAGAAGCGGGGGGGCAACCGGGGAGCTGTTTTTT; j_call: TRBJ2-2; v_call: TRBV6-1; clone_size: few; cdr3_length: 14; d_call: TRBD2
cdr3_aa: CATRFTVDTEAFF; cdr3_nt: TGTGCCACCCGGTTTACAGTGGACACTGAAGCTTTCTTT; j_call: TRBJ1-1; v_call: TRBV15; clone_size: once; cdr3_length: 13; d_call: -
cdr3_aa: CAWSSYTGTGSNIQYF; cdr3_nt: TGTGCCTGGAGTTCATACACCGGGACAGGGAGCAACATTCAGTACTTC; j_call: TRBJ2-4; v_call: TRBV30; clone_size: -; cdr3_length: 16; d_call: TRBD1
cdr3_aa: CAIRGTGVNYGYTF; cdr3_nt: TGTGCCATACGTGGGACAGGGGTGAACTATGGCTACACCTTC; j_call: TRBJ1-2; v_call: TRBV6-1; clone_size: -; cdr3_length: 14; d_call: TRBD1
cdr3_aa: CASSLGPAGGQETQYF; cdr3_nt: TGTGCCAGCAGCTTAGGACCAGCGGGGGGTCAAGAGACCCAGTACTTC; j_call: TRBJ2-5; v_call: TRBV7-2; clone_size: -; cdr3_length: 16; d_call: TRBD2